The 32 T cell receptor beta chains given below trace back to one sample, sequenced in a study of shared clonotypes between healthy human individuals. TCRdb's table, derived via immunoSEQ multiplex PCR, lists solely in-frame clones and lacks some. The sample includes hundreds of thousands of clones, 98% of them seen just once. Positively selected for CCR7, the CD45RO-negative cells used as naive CD8 cells excluded terminally differentiated effector memory CD45RA+ cells. The specimen was naive CD8+ T cells sorted from blood. The receptors originated from a man aged 25-45 years in good health.

This clone was picked up one time. The chain carries TRBV27 and TRBJ2-3, with TRBD2 matching 11 bases. With V trimmed by 2 bases and J by 4 bases, 29 bases remained unmatched. The CDR3 has 24 residues. Germline-derived CDR1 and CDR2 are MNHEY and SMNVEV (reference sequence). CDR3 bases: TGTGCCAGCAGTTTAAGGGTGACTAGCGGGAATAAGGACATTGGAATCATAGGACCAGATACGCAGTATTTT. This gives the protein CASSLRVTSGNKDIGIIGPDTQYF.

The CDR3, as DNA: TGTGCCAGCAGCTTGAGGGGGGCCAGGCGATCCTACGAGCAGTACTTC. Encoded protein: CASSLRGARRSYEQYF. J is TRBJ2-7 and V is TRBV5-6; D might be TRBD1 or TRBD2, each matching 6 bases. The ends were cut back, 1 base at V and 1 base at J, with 15 bases in the middle. Germline V CDR1 and CDR2: SGHDT, YYEEEE. The CDR3 is 16 residues long.

The CDR3 is CASSFGDSSGNTIYF. CDR3 bases: TGTGCCAGCAGCTTCGGGGACAGCTCTGGAAACACCATATATTTT. The J gene is TRBJ1-3, the V gene TRBV13, with 7 bases aligning to TRBD1. Germline CDR1 PRHDT, CDR2 FYEKMQ (reference sequence). This CDR3 region has 15 residues. With 3 bases clipped from V and 0 bases from J, the junction kept 2 bases outside the gene matches.

The chain has TRBV15 and TRBJ2-7; 8 nucleotides line up with TRBD1. J gave up 2 bases and V 5 bases, and 11 bases lay outside the gene matches. This CDR3 region has 16 residues. Germline CDR1 LNHNV, CDR2 YYDKDF (reference sequence). The CDR3 loop reads CATSPARTGSAYEQYF. In DNA form, the CDR3 reads TGTGCCACCAGCCCGGCGAGGACAGGGAGTGCCTACGAGCAGTACTTC.

This chain joins TRBV27 and TRBJ2-1, with 11 bases aligning to TRBD1. CDR1 MNHEY and CDR2 SMNVEV come from the germline V gene (reference sequence). V shed 6 bases and J 10 bases; nucleotides not matched to a gene: 8. There are 14 residues in the CDR3. The CDR3 nucleotides read TGTGCCAGCAGATCCGGACAGGGGGCTAGGGAGCAGTTCTTC. Amino acid sequence: CASRSGQGAREQFF.

As regards this clone: Other DNA sequences of this sample code for an identical CDR3. The chain combines TRBV18 with TRBJ2-7; D unresolved. This CDR3 is built from 12 residues. Germline V CDR1 and CDR2: KGHSH, LQKENI. V lost 2 bases, J lost 4 bases, and 6 bases lay in between. This CDR3 is CASSPTNYEQYF. The CDR3 DNA reads TGTGCCAGCTCACCAACCAATTACGAGCAGTACTTC.

This chain connects TRBV5-3 to TRBJ1-4; 7 nucleotides agree with TRBD1. TRBV5-3 is annotated as an ORF whose role is uncertain. The trim removed 1 base at V and 4 bases at J, leaving 4 bases unmatched. This CDR3 has 15 residues. The CDR3 loop reads CARSLWGQHNEKLFF. DNA for the CDR3: TGTGCCAGAAGCTTGTGGGGACAGCATAATGAAAAACTGTTTTTT.

The gene calls are TRBV29-1 and TRBJ1-1, with 9 bases matching TRBD1. Germline CDR1 SQVTM, CDR2 ANQGSEA. Germline trimming cut 3 bases from V and 8 bases from J; bases unmatched to any gene: 7. The CDR3 has 13 residues. CDR3 protein: CSVEIQGASEAFF. The CDR3 nucleotides read TGCAGCGTTGAGATACAGGGGGCATCAGAAGCTTTCTTT.

The V gene is TRBV27, the J gene TRBJ2-1, with D perhaps TRBD1 or TRBD2 (6 bases each). Trimming removed 5 bases from V and 8 bases from J, with 16 bases in between. CDR1 is MNHEY and CDR2 is SMNVEV in the germline V gene (reference sequence). The CDR3 consists of 14 residues. The CDR3 DNA reads as TGTGCCAGCAGTGCCCGACTAGGGGGGCATGAGCAGTTCTTC. Amino acids: CASSARLGGHEQFF.

The chain recombines TRBV27 with TRBJ1-4; D remains unclear. Trimming pared 8 bases from V and 7 bases from J, leaving 17 bases between. The CDR3 runs to 14 residues. Germline V CDR1 and CDR2: MNHEY, SMNVEV (reference sequence). The CDR3: CASANGWTGEKLFF. The DNA of the CDR3 is TGTGCCAGCGCCAACGGGTGGACGGGTGAAAAACTGTTTTTT.

The chain links TRBV4-1 to TRBJ2-2; D call uncertain. The germline V gene encodes CDR1 MGHRA and CDR2 YSYEKL. V lost 0 bases and J lost 6, with 8 bases in between. CDR3 length: 14 amino acids. Here the CDR3 reads CASSQDGDAGELFF. Here the CDR3 DNA reads TGCGCCAGCAGCCAAGATGGCGATGCCGGGGAGCTGTTTTTT.

This chain links TRBV29-1 with TRBJ2-1; D is unresolved. This CDR3 spans 13 amino acids. Germline CDR1 SQVTM, CDR2 ANQGSEA. V shed 2 bases and J shed 4 bases, with 9 bases lying between them. CDR3 coding DNA: TGCAGCGTTGAATTGATGGGGTACAATGAGCAGTTCTTC. Residues: CSVELMGYNEQFF.

V gene TRBV4-2 combines with J gene TRBJ1-1; TRBD1 might be the D (5 bases). V was trimmed by 0 bases and J by 2 bases, leaving 13 bases between them. Germline loops: CDR1 LGHNA, CDR2 YNFKEQ. The CDR3 extends over 16 amino acids. The CDR3 loop reads CASSQEERQHNTEAFF. CDR3 in DNA: TGTGCCAGCAGCCAAGAAGAGCGACAGCACAACACTGAAGCTTTCTTT.

This rearrangement joins TRBV11-3 to TRBJ2-1; 8 nucleotides line up with TRBD1. The junction had 7 bases not matched to a gene; V was cut back by 5 bases and J by 7 bases. The CDR3 is 14 amino acids. CDR1 SGHNT and CDR2 YENEEA come from the germline V gene. The CDR3 reads CASSPRGQGNEQFF. Here the CDR3 DNA reads TGTGCCAGCAGCCCCAGGGGGCAAGGAAATGAGCAGTTCTTC.

This chain connects TRBV11-3 to TRBJ2-7, with D possibly matching TRBD1 (6 bases). This CDR3 contains 13 residues. Trimming took 5 bases from V and 3 from J, leaving 11 bases between them. Per the germline V gene, CDR1 is SGHNT and CDR2 is YENEEA. CDR3 DNA: TGTGCCAGCAGCCACCGGGACAACTACGAGCAGTACTTC. As protein: CASSHRDNYEQYF.

The count of this clone is one. The rearrangement links TRBV14 to TRBJ1-1; D remains unclear. The CDR3 has 14 amino acids. Germline V CDR1 and CDR2: SGHDN, FVKESK. Trimming removed 2 bases from V and 1 base from J, with 8 bases in between. The CDR3 loop is CASSQLVPNTEAFF. The CDR3 DNA reads TGTGCCAGCAGCCAATTGGTCCCGAACACTGAAGCTTTCTTT.

This clone is a singleton in its sample. The rearrangement joins TRBV27 to TRBJ2-2; D assignment may be TRBD1 or TRBD2 (6 bases each). V lost 1 base to trimming and J lost 2 bases, with 8 bases between them. The germline gives CDR1 MNHEY, CDR2 SMNVEV (reference sequence). CDR3 length equals 15 residues. CDR3 sequence (DNA): TGTGCCAGCAGTTTATGGGGGGCCAACACCGGGGAGCTGTTTTTT. The encoded protein is CASSLWGANTGELFF.

The rearrangement joins TRBV30 to TRBJ2-1; D perhaps matches TRBD2 (6 bases). Germline V CDR1 and CDR2: GTSNPN, SVGIG (reference sequence). V lost 4 bases and J lost 6, with 13 bases in between. CDR3 size: 13 residues. This CDR3 reads CAWTLTRVNEQFF. As DNA, the CDR3 is TGTGCCTGGACACTGACTAGAGTCAATGAGCAGTTCTTC. Supplemented by reference TRBV30 and TRBJ2-1, the full variable domain reads SQTIHQWPATLVQPVGSPLSLECTVEGTSNPNLYWYRQAAGRGLQLLFYSVGIGQISSEVPQNLSASRPQDRQFILSSKKLLLSDSGFYLCAWTLTRVNEQFFGPGTRLTVL.

The chain couples TRBV6-5 to TRBJ1-5; the match to TRBD1 covers 7 bases. This CDR3 is 13 amino acids long. Trimming removed 9 bases from V and 5 bases from J; junction bases left unmatched: 7. The germline V gene has CDR1 MNHEY and CDR2 SVGAGI. CDR3 amino acids: CARSDRADQPQHF. The CDR3 nucleotides are TGTGCCAGAAGCGACAGGGCTGATCAGCCCCAGCATTTT.

The gene calls are TRBV27 and TRBJ2-1; no clear D. The CDR3 contains 13 residues. Germline CDR1 reads MNHEY; CDR2 reads SMNVEV (reference sequence). Trimming stripped 5 bases from V and 4 bases from J, with 9 bases between. CDR3 region: CASSVDEYNEQFF. In DNA, the CDR3 is TGTGCCAGCAGTGTCGACGAATACAATGAGCAGTTCTTC.

The chain combines TRBV15 with TRBJ1-4; TRBD1 matches 8 bases. CDR1 and CDR2 (germline): LNHNV, YYDKDF (reference sequence). The V segment lost 3 bases and the J segment 2 bases; nucleotides outside the gene matches: 5. CDR3 size: 16 residues. CDR3 DNA sequence: TGTGCCACCAGCAGGACAGGGGTATGGACTAATGAAAAACTGTTTTTT. This translates into CATSRTGVWTNEKLFF.

The chain is built from TRBV28 and TRBJ2-3, with 7 nucleotides matching TRBD2. The CDR3 loop spans 14 amino acids. With 5 bases clipped from V and 0 bases from J, the junction kept 2 bases outside the gene matches. CDR1 and CDR2 from the germline V gene are MDHEN and SYDVKM. The CDR3 protein is CASSLAVSTDTQYF. CDR3 bases: TGTGCCAGCAGTCTAGCGGTTAGCACAGATACGCAGTATTTT.

The chain joins TRBV7-9 to TRBJ2-3, with TRBD2 matching 12 bases. The CDR3 spans 18 residues. Germline V gives CDR1 SEHNR, CDR2 FQNEAQ (reference sequence). V lost 1 base, J lost 2 bases, and 7 bases stayed unmatched. The CDR3 reads CASSLEIRLAGDTDTQYF. The CDR3 DNA sequence: TGTGCCAGCAGCTTAGAGATCCGACTAGCGGGAGACACAGATACGCAGTATTTT.

V is TRBV5-1 and J is TRBJ2-3; 7 bases are shared with TRBD2. CDR3 length equals 16 residues. Trimming at V came to 4 bases and at J to 1 base, leaving 9 bases not matched to a gene. Germline V lookup: CDR1 SGHRS, CDR2 YFSETQ. CDR3: CASSTTGGRGTDTQYF. In DNA, the CDR3 is TGCGCCAGCAGCACGACGGGGGGTCGCGGCACAGATACGCAGTATTTT.

The V and J genes are TRBV5-1 and TRBJ2-1; D possibly corresponds to TRBD2 (5 bases). CDR1 is SGHRS and CDR2 is YFSETQ in the germline V gene. The CDR3 consists of 16 residues. The V and J ends lost 2 bases and 5 bases respectively, with 17 bases between them. The CDR3 sequence is CASSFKRQPPDNEQFF. CDR3 sequence (DNA): TGCGCCAGCAGCTTTAAGCGGCAGCCTCCCGACAATGAGCAGTTCTTC.

This chain links TRBV7-9 with TRBJ2-1; 9 bases fit TRBD2. The V segment lost 5 bases and the J segment 8 bases; nucleotides outside the gene matches: 13. The CDR3 is made up of 16 amino acids. Germline-derived CDR1 and CDR2 are SEHNR and FQNEAQ (reference sequence). The CDR3 loop reads CASSTTLAGQRHEQFF. The CDR3 DNA follows: TGTGCCAGCAGCACTACCCTAGCGGGGCAGCGCCATGAGCAGTTCTTC.

The V call is TRBV4-1, the J call TRBJ2-2; D is uncertain. CDR1 and CDR2 from the germline V gene are MGHRA and YSYEKL. CDR3 length: 14 amino acids. Trimming took 5 bases from V and 2 from J, leaving 9 bases between them. This CDR3 reads CASSSLRNTGELFF. CDR3 nucleotides: TGCGCCAGCAGCTCCCTGAGAAACACCGGGGAGCTGTTTTTT.

The CDR3 is CSAQMNTEAFF. CDR3 bases: TGCAGTGCTCAAATGAACACTGAAGCTTTCTTT. The rearrangement uses TRBV20-1 and TRBJ1-1; D remains ambiguous. The CDR3 runs to 11 residues. Germline V lookup: CDR1 DFQATT, CDR2 SNEGSKA (reference sequence). V dropped 5 bases and J dropped 0 bases, with 4 bases sitting between them.

A note on this clone: The sample has other DNA sequences that encode this CDR3 too. V is TRBV27 and J is TRBJ2-2, with unresolved D. This CDR3 contains 13 residues. The germline V and J ends were trimmed by 0 bases and 1 base, with 0 bases remaining between them. Germline V gene lookup returns CDR1 MNHEY and CDR2 SMNVEV (reference sequence). CDR3: CASSLSNTGELFF. The CDR3 region has the DNA TGTGCCAGCAGTTTATCGAACACCGGGGAGCTGTTTTTT.

The rearrangement joins TRBV7-8 to TRBJ1-5, with D unresolved. Trimming removed 8 bases at V and 4 bases at J, with 24 bases between. Germline values: CDR1 SGHVS, CDR2 FQNEAQ. This CDR3 contains 17 residues. The CDR3 sequence is CASGSTTGGDLNQPQHF. In DNA, the CDR3 is TGTGCCAGCGGGTCAACTACGGGTGGCGATCTTAATCAGCCCCAGCATTTT.

The chain joins TRBV28 to TRBJ1-1; 9 nucleotides agree with TRBD1. The CDR3 length is 17 residues. Germline CDR1 is MDHEN and CDR2 is SYDVKM. Trimming removed 1 base from V and 6 bases from J; junction bases left unmatched: 12. The CDR3 reads CASSLSGTGYVLSEAFF. The DNA of the CDR3 is TGTGCCAGCAGTTTATCCGGGACAGGGTATGTGTTGTCTGAAGCTTTCTTT.

The rearrangement uses TRBV4-1 and TRBJ2-7; 8 bases are shared with TRBD2. V lost 3 bases to trimming and J lost 5 bases; unmatched junction nucleotides: 3. The germline V gene encodes CDR1 MGHRA and CDR2 YSYEKL. There are 13 residues in the CDR3. CDR3 amino acids: CASSQGLDNEQYF. CDR3 coding DNA: TGCGCCAGCAGCCAGGGACTAGACAACGAGCAGTACTTC.